These 7 T cell receptor beta chains were all obtained from the same sample, sequenced in a study of blood T cells in healthy people across ages. The authors ran a second PCR of roughly 6 to 11 cycles using a sample-barcoded 5' primer and a J-beta primer mix. TCRdb ran MiXCR on the 5' RACE reads and lists one entry per CDR3 protein. The top ten clones hold roughly 34% of a sample with about 640,000 distinct CDR3 sequences, about 54% of them seen once. What was sequenced was blood. These receptors all stem from a man aged 60 to 69 in good health.

This clonotype turned up a few times. V and J are TRBV9 and TRBJ1-6, with D uncertain. Germline loops: CDR1 SGDLS, CDR2 YYNGEE. V lost 0 bases, J lost 2 bases, and 9 bases lay in between. This CDR3 comprises 16 residues. In DNA, the CDR3 is TGTGCCAGCAGCGTAGTCTCTCTGACCTATAATTCACCCCTCCACTTT. Its translation: CASSVVSLTYNSPLHF.

Comment on this clonotype: Mismatch with germline at one junction end may stem from a read error. The chain employs TRBV6-5 and TRBJ1-2, with TRBD1 matching over 11 bases. CDR1 and CDR2 (germline): MNHEY, SVGAGI. The length of the CDR3 is 15 residues. CDR3 sequence: CTSSPDRGRGYGYTF. The CDR3, as DNA: TGTACCAGCAGCCCGGACAGGGGGCGCGGCTATGGCTACACCTTC.

V and J are TRBV2 and TRBJ1-6; D may be TRBD1 (6 bases). Per germline, CDR1 SNHLY and CDR2 FYNNEI. CDR3 length: 15 amino acids. V was pared by 8 bases and J by 0 bases, with 11 bases between. The CDR3 DNA reads TGTGCCAGCTACAGGGAAAGCTCCTATAATTCACCCCTCCACTTT. This sequence encodes CASYRESSYNSPLHF. The full variable domain, in which reference TRBV2 and TRBJ1-6 provide the parts outside the CDR3, is EPEVTQTPSHQVTQMGQEVILRCVPISNHLYFYWYRQILGQKVEFLVSFYNNEISEKSEIFDDQFSVERPDGSNFTLKIRSTKLEDSAMYFCASYRESSYNSPLHFGNGTRLTVT.

The chain links TRBV6-5 to TRBJ1-1; D is uncertain. Germline CDR1 MNHEY, CDR2 SVGAGI. V dropped 0 bases and J dropped 1 base, with 6 bases sitting between them. The CDR3 has 14 amino acids. CDR3 sequence reads: CASSYSGGNTEAFF. The CDR3 DNA reads TGTGCCAGCAGTTACTCGGGCGGGAACACTGAAGCTTTCTTT.

The chain couples TRBV7-9 to TRBJ1-2; no definite D call. The CDR3 loop spans 13 amino acids. CDR1 and CDR2 (germline): SEHNR, FQNEAQ (reference sequence). The V end lost 5 bases, the J end lost 8 bases, and 15 bases lay between the germline ends. CDR3 protein: CASSPRSLQGYTF. The CDR3 DNA reads as TGTGCCAGCAGCCCAAGATCGCTACAGGGCTACACCTTC.

The chain uses TRBV29-1 and TRBJ2-4; maybe TRBD2 (7 bases). The germline CDR1 and CDR2 sequences are SQVTM and ANQGSEA. The CDR3 consists of 13 residues. Trimming took 7 bases from V and 13 from J, leaving 23 bases between them. The CDR3 is CSGGGHPGNEQYF. The CDR3 nucleotides are TGCAGCGGGGGGGGACACCCGGGTAATGAGCAGTACTTC.

This clonotype appeared many times. The chain carries TRBV15 and TRBJ2-1; 9 positions agree with TRBD1. V was pared by 2 bases and J by 8 bases, with 7 bases of the junction left unmatched. CDR3 length: 15 amino acids. Looked up from germline, CDR1 is LNHNV and CDR2 is YYDKDF (reference sequence). The CDR3 loop is CATSRSRTGVDEQFF. For the CDR3, the DNA is TGTGCCACCAGCAGAAGCCGGACAGGGGTTGATGAGCAGTTCTTC.